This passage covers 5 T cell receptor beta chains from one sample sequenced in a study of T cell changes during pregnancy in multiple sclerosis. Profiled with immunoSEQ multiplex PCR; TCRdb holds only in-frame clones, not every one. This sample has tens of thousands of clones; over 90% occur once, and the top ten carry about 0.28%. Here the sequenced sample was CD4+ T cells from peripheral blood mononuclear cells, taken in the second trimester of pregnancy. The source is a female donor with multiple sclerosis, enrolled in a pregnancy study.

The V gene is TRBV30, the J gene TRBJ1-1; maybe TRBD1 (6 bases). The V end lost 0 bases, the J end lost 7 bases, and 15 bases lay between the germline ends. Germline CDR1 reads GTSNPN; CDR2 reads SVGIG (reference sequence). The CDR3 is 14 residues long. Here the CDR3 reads CAWSVRQVGNEAFF. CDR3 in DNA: TGTGCCTGGAGTGTACGACAGGTGGGTAATGAAGCTTTCTTT.

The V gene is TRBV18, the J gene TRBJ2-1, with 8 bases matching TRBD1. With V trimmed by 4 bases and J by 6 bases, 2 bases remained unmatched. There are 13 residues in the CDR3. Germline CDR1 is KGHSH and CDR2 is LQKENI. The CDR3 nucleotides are TGTGCCAGCTCACAGGACAGGGTCAATGAGCAGTTCTTC. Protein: CASSQDRVNEQFF.

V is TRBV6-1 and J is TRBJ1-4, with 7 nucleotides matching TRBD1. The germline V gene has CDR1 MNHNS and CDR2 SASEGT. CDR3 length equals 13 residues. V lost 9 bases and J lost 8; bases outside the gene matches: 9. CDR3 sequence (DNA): TGTGCCAGTTATACAGGGGTTGGGGAAAAACTGTTTTTT. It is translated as CASYTGVGEKLFF.

In nucleotides, the CDR3 is TGCGCCAGCAGTGAGATCTCTATGAACACTGAAGCTTTCTTT. Translating it yields CASSEISMNTEAFF. The chain uses TRBV10-2 and TRBJ1-1; D not certain. The CDR3 has 14 amino acids. Germline lookup yields CDR1 WSHSY and CDR2 SAAADI. V was trimmed by 2 bases and J by 0 bases, leaving 7 bases between them.

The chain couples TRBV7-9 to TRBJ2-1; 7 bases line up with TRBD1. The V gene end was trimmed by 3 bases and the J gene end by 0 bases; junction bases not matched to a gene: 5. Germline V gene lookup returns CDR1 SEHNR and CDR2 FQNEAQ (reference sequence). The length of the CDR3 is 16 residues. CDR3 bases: TGTGCCAGCAGCTTCGGACAGGATAGCTCCTACAATGAGCAGTTCTTC. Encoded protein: CASSFGQDSSYNEQFF. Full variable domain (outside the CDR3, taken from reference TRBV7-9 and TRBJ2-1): DTGVSQNPRHKITKRGQNVTFRCDPISEHNRLYWYRQTLGQGPEFLTYFQNEAQLEKSRLLSDRFSAERPKGSFSTLEIQRTEQGDSAMYLCASSFGQDSSYNEQFFGPGTRLTVL.